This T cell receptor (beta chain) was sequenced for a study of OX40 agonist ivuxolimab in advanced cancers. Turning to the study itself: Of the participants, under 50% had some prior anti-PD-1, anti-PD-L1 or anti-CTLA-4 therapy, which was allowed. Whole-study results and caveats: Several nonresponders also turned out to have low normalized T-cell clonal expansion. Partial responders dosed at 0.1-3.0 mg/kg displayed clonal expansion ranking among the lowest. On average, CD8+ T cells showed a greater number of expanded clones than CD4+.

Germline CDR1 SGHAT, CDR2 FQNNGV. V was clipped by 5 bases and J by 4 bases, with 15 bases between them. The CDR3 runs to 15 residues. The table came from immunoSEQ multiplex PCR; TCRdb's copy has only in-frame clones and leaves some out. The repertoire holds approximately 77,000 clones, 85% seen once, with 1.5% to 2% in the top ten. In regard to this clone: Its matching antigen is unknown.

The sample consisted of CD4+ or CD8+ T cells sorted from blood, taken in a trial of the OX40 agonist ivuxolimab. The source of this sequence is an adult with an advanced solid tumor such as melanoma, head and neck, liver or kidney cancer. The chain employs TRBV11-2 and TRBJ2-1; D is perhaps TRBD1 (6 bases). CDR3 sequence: CASSSRDIRYNEQFF. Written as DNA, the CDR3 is TGTGCCAGCAGCAGCCGGGACATTCGATACAATGAGCAGTTCTTC.